A selection of T cell receptor beta chains follows, all from one sample in a study of cytomegalovirus exposure and HLA in healthy donors. Only in-frame clones appear in the TCRdb table, and some are missing; sequencing was by immunoSEQ multiplex PCR. The table records 150,000 to 200,000 clones, about 80% of them present only once. Material: PBMCs. The receptors stem from a woman aged 18-29 years in good health and CMV-seropositive. Both conserved end residues are part of each CDR3. The D gene is left open where the match is weak. Size values are once, few and many counts, or a class for expanded clones, and some rows have none.

d_call clone_size j_call v_call cdr3_aa cdr3_nt
- once TRBJ1-1 TRBV30 CAWAPGPRGNTEAFF TGTGCCTGGGCCCCGGGGCCGCGGGGAAACACTGAAGCTTTCTTT
TRBD1 - TRBJ1-4 TRBV19 CASSPTGGRNEKLFF TGTGCCAGTAGCCCCACAGGGGGTAGGAATGAAAAACTGTTTTTT
TRBD1 - TRBJ2-5 TRBV29-1 CSVGRGFETQYF TGCAGCGTTGGCAGGGGGTTCGAGACCCAGTACTTC
TRBD1 - TRBJ2-2 TRBV15 CATSFNRGSGELFF TGTGCCACCAGCTTCAACAGGGGTTCCGGGGAGCTGTTTTTT
- - TRBJ1-1 TRBV11-3 CASSERRAANTEAFF TGTGCCAGCAGCGAAAGGAGGGCGGCGAACACTGAAGCTTTCTTT
TRBD1 - TRBJ1-6 TRBV19 CASTLTGGNSPLHF TGTGCCAGTACCCTGACAGGGGGGAATTCACCCCTCCACTTT
- - TRBJ1-5 TRBV19 CASSNSGRRSGQPQHF TGTGCCAGTAGCAACTCGGGCCGCCGAAGCGGTCAGCCCCAGCATTTT
- - TRBJ2-2 TRBV19 CASRAQGRYTGELFF TGTGCCAGTAGGGCACAGGGTAGGTACACCGGGGAGCTGTTTTTT
- once TRBJ1-2 TRBV7-3 CASSLASGAFGYTF TGTGCCAGCAGCTTAGCCTCAGGGGCGTTTGGCTACACCTTC
- - TRBJ1-2 TRBV15 CATSRVWQSEGYTF TGTGCCACCAGCAGAGTATGGCAGTCTGAAGGCTACACCTTC
- once TRBJ2-3 TRBV6-5 CASSLSGDTQYF TGTGCCAGCAGCCTCAGCGGGGATACGCAGTATTTT
TRBD1 - TRBJ2-7 TRBV9 CASSATGLSYEQYF TGTGCCAGCAGCGCGACAGGGTTGTCCTACGAGCAGTACTTC
TRBD1 - TRBJ1-1 TRBV30 CAWGTGYTEAFF TGTGCCTGGGGGACAGGGTACACTGAAGCTTTCTTT
- - TRBJ2-5 TRBV5-4 CASSLRTQGETQYF TGTGCCAGCAGCTTGAGAACCCAGGGAGAGACCCAGTACTTC
TRBD2 - TRBJ2-3 TRBV2 CASSERGVRLAGATDTQYF TGTGCCAGCAGTGAACGGGGAGTTCGACTAGCGGGGGCCACAGATACGCAGTATTTT
TRBD1 - TRBJ2-2 TRBV6-6 CASSYPQGASAGELFF TGTGCCAGCAGTTATCCCCAGGGGGCTTCGGCCGGGGAGCTGTTTTTT
TRBD2 - TRBJ2-3 TRBV5-1 CASSLAGGTSTDTQYF TGCGCCAGCAGCTTGGCCGGGGGGACTAGCACAGATACGCAGTATTTT
TRBD2 - TRBJ2-1 TRBV11-3 CASSNPPRVAGLASYNEQFF TGTGCCAGCAGCAATCCCCCTAGGGTGGCGGGACTAGCTTCCTACAATGAGCAGTTCTTC
TRBD1 - TRBJ1-1 TRBV10-3 CAIKGGTGGALMNTEAFF TGTGCCATCAAAGGGGGGACAGGGGGCGCGCTTATGAACACTGAAGCTTTCTTT
- - TRBJ1-2 TRBV5-1 CASSKEWRGGYTF TGCGCCAGCAGCAAAGAGTGGAGGGGAGGCTACACCTTC
TRBD2 - TRBJ2-3 TRBV15 CATERGLAGLTDTQYF TGTGCCACCGAGAGGGGCCTAGCGGGCCTCACAGATACGCAGTATTTT
- - TRBJ2-5 TRBV19 CASSTGQGGETQYF TGTGCCAGTAGTACCGGACAGGGAGGGGAGACCCAGTACTTC
- - TRBJ1-3 TRBV10-3 CAIKMPGAGNTIYF TGTGCCATCAAGATGCCAGGGGCTGGAAACACCATATATTTT
TRBD1 - TRBJ2-2 TRBV30 CAWSVRDRETGELFF TGTGCCTGGAGTGTAAGGGACAGAGAGACCGGGGAGCTGTTTTTT
TRBD2 - TRBJ2-4 TRBV11-2 CASSQSGGNIQYF TGTGCCAGCAGCCAAAGCGGGGGAAACATTCAGTACTTC
TRBD1 - TRBJ1-6 TRBV28 CASRLDRAIAAYNSPLHF TGTGCCAGCAGATTGGACAGGGCTATAGCGGCCTATAATTCACCCCTCCACTTT
- once TRBJ1-1 TRBV27 CASSFARNTEAFF TGTGCCAGCAGCTTCGCCAGGAACACTGAAGCTTTCTTT
TRBD1 - TRBJ1-4 TRBV5-6 CASSLVGQGGEKLFF TGTGCCAGCAGCTTGGTGGGACAGGGAGGCGAAAAACTGTTTTTT
- - TRBJ1-4 TRBV19 CASSWGVNEKLFF TGTGCCAGTAGTTGGGGGGTAAATGAAAAACTGTTTTTT
- - TRBJ2-5 TRBV11-3 CASSAWTAEETQYF TGTGCCAGCAGCGCCTGGACAGCGGAAGAGACCCAGTACTTC
- - TRBJ1-2 TRBV7-9 CSSSDSNYGYTF TGTTCCAGCAGTGACAGTAACTATGGCTACACCTTC
- - TRBJ2-7 TRBV5-6 CASTPSPTSDEQYF TGTGCCAGCACTCCGAGCCCCACGTCGGACGAGCAGTACTTC
TRBD1 - TRBJ1-5 TRBV10-3 CAISVQGEGQPQHF TGTGCCATCAGTGTACAGGGGGAGGGTCAGCCCCAGCATTTT
- - TRBJ1-2 TRBV25-1 CASTGQTQGYTF TGTGCCAGCACTGGACAGACACAAGGCTACACCTTC